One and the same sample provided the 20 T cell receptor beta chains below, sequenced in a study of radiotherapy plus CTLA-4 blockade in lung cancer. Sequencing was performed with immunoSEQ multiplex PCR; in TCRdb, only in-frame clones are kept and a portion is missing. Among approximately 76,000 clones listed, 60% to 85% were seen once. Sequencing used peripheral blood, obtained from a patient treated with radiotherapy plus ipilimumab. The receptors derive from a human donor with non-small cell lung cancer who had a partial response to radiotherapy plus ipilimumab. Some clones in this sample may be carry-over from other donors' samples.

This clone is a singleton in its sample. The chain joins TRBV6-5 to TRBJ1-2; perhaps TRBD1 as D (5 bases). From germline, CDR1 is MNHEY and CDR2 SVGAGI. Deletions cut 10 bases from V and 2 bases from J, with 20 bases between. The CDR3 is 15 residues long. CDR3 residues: CATKGTGLSNYGYTF. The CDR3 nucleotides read TGTGCCACCAAAGGGACGGGACTATCCAACTATGGCTACACCTTC.

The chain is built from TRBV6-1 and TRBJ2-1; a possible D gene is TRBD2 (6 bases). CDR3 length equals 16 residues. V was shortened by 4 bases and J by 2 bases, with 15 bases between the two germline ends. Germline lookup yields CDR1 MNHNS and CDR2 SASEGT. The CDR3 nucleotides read TGTGCCAGCAGTGGCCGTAGCGGAAATCCCTACAATGAGCAGTTCTTC. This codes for CASSGRSGNPYNEQFF.

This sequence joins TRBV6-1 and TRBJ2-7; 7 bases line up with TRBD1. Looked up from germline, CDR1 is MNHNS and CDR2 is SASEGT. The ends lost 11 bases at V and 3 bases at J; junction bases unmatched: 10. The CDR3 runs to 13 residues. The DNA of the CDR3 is TGTGCCGTACGGGACAGCCTATTCTACGAGCAGTACTTC. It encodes CAVRDSLFYEQYF.

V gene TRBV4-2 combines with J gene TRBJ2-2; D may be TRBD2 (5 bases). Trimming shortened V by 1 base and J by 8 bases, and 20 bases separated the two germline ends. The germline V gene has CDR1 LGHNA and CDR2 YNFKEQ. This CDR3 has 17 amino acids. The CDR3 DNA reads TGTGCCAGCAGCCAAGGGGCACTCGGGAACAGTATTGGGGAGCTGTTTTTT. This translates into CASSQGALGNSIGELFF.

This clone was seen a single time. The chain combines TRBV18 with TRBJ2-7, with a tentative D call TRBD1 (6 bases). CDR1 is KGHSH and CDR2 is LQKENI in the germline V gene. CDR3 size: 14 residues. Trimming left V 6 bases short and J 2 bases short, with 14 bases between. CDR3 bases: TGTGCCAGCTCCCCCTCGACAGGCCCCTACGAGCAGTACTTC. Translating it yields CASSPSTGPYEQYF.

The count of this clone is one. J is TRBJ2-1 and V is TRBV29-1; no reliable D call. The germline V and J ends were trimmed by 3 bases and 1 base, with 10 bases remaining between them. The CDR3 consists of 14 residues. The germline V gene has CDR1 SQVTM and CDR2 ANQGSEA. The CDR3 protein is CSVDLAPSYNEQFF. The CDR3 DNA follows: TGCAGCGTTGACCTGGCCCCATCCTACAATGAGCAGTTCTTC.

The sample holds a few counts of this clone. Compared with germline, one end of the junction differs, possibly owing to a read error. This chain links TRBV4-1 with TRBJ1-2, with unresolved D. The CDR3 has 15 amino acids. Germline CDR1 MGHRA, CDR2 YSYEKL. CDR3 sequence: CASSQVNGGNYGYTF. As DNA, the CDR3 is TGTGCCAGCAGCCAAGTTAACGGAGGGAACTATGGCTACACCTTC.

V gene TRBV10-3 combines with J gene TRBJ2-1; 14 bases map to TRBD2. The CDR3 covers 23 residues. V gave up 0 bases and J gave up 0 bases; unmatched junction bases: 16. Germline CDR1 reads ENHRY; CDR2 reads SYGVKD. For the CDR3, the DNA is TGTGCCATCAGTGAGTCGTTAGGTCCCCTGGGACTAGCGGGAGAAGACTCCTACAATGAGCAGTTCTTC. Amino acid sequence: CAISESLGPLGLAGEDSYNEQFF.

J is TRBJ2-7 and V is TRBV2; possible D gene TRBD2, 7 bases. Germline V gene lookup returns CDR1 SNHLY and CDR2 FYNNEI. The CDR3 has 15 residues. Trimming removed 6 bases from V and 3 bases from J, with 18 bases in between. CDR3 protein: CASSIERGADYEQYF. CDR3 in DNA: TGTGCCAGCAGCATCGAACGGGGGGCGGACTACGAGCAGTACTTC.

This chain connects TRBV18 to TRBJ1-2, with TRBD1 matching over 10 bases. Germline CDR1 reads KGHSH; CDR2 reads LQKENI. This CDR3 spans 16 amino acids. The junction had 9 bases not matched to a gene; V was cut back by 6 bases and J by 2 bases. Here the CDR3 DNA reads TGTGCCAGCTCCCAAGGACAGGGGGGAAGGAACTATGGCTACACCTTC. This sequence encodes CASSQGQGGRNYGYTF.

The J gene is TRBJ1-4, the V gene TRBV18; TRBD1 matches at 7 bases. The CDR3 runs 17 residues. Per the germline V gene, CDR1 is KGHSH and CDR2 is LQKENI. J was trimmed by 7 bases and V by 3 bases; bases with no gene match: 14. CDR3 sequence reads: CASSPLQGQTNGEKLFF. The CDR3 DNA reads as TGTGCCAGCTCACCTCTACAGGGGCAAACCAACGGTGAAAAACTGTTTTTT.

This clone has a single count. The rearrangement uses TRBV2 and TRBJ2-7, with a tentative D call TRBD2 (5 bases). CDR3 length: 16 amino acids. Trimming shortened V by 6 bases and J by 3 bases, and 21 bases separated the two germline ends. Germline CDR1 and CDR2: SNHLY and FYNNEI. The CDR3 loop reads CASSPSRTFSLYEQYF. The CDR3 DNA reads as TGTGCCAGCAGCCCCTCGCGGACTTTTTCTCTCTACGAGCAGTACTTC.

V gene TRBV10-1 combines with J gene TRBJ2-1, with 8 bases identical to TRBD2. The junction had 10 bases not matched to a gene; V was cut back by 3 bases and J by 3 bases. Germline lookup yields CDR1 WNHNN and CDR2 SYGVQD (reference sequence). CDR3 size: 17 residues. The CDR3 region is CASSESGGNLYYNEQFF. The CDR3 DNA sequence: TGCGCCAGCAGTGAAAGCGGGGGTAACCTTTACTACAATGAGCAGTTCTTC.

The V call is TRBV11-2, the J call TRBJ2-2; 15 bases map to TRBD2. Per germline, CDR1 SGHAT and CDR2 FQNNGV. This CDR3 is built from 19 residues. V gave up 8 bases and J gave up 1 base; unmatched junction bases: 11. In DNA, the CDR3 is TGTGCCAGCGGGGGGACTAGCGGGAGGTCTCTCCGGAACACCGGGGAGCTGTTTTTT. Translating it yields CASGGTSGRSLRNTGELFF.

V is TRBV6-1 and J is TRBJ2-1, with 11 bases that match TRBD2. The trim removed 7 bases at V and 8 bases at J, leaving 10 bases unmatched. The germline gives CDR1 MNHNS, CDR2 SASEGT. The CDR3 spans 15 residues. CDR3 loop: CASTATSGGFHEQFF. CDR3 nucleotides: TGTGCCAGCACTGCTACTAGCGGGGGCTTTCATGAGCAGTTCTTC.

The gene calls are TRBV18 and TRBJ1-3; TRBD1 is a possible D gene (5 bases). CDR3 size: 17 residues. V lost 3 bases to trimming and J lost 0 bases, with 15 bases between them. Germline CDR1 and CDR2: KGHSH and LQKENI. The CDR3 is CASSPEVGGNSGNTIYF. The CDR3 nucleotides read TGTGCCAGCTCACCGGAAGTTGGGGGGAACTCTGGAAACACCATATATTTT.

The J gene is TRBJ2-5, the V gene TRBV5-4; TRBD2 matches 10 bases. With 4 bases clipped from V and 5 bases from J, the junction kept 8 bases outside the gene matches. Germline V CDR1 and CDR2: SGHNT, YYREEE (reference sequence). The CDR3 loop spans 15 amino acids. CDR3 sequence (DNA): TGTGCCAGCAGCCCGGAAGCGGGAGGGTCGGAGACCCAGTACTTC. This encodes CASSPEAGGSETQYF.

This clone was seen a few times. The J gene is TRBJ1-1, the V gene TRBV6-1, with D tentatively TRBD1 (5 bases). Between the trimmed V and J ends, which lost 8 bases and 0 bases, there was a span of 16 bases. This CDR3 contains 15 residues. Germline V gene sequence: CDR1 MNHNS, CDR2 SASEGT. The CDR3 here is CASCGTRSMNTEAFF. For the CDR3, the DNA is TGTGCCAGCTGCGGGACCCGGTCCATGAACACTGAAGCTTTCTTT.

The DNA for the CDR3 is TGTGCTAGTGGTTTAGGGACTAGCGGAGAGCAGTTCTTC. Amino acids: CASGLGTSGEQFF. V gene TRBV12-5 combines with J gene TRBJ2-1; 11 bases align to TRBD2. The germline V gene has CDR1 LGHNT and CDR2 FRNRAP. J lost 10 bases, V lost 3 bases, and 2 bases had no gene match. There are 13 residues in the CDR3.

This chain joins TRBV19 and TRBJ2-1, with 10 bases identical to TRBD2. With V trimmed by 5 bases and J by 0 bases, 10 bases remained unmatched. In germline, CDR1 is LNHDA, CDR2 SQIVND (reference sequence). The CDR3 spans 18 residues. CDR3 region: CASSLSRTSGSSYNEQFF. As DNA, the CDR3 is TGTGCCAGTAGTCTCTCAAGGACTAGCGGCAGCTCCTACAATGAGCAGTTCTTC.